This entry describes one T cell receptor (beta chain). PCR involved 60 Vbeta and 13 Jbeta primers. Assay used: immunoSEQ multiplex PCR; TCRdb lists only in-frame clones, some missing. The data hold 50,000 to 70,000 clones, with approximately 60% observed a single time. This record comes from a study of cytomegalovirus exposure and HLA in healthy donors. V lost 6 bases to trimming and J lost 6 bases, with 14 bases between them. Looked up from germline, CDR1 is MNHNS and CDR2 is SASEGT. The CDR3 is 13 amino acids. The V and J genes are TRBV6-1 and TRBJ1-1; TRBD1 might be the D (6 bases). The sequence was collected from a man aged 25 to 45 in good health and CMV-seronegative. Sequencing used PBMCs. CDR3 amino acids: CASSDRPRAEAFF. The CDR3 region has the DNA TGTGCCAGCAGCGACAGGCCGCGGGCTGAAGCTTTCTTT.